Listed below are T cell receptor beta chains from one sample, sequenced in a study of blood T cell repertoires in COVID-19. Using immunoSEQ multiplex PCR, the repertoire was profiled, and TCRdb retains in-frame clones only, with some absent. This table holds roughly 300,000 clones, 89% found once. The sequencing sample was made of peripheral blood. Source of these receptors: a man aged 18 to 30 who had recovered from COVID-19. Both conserved end residues are part of each CDR3. The D gene is left open where the match is weak. Not every row has a clone size; where given, it reads once, few, many or a size class.

v_call	clone_size	j_call	d_call	cdr3_nt	cdr3_aa
TRBV12-3/TRBV12-4	.	TRBJ1-5	.	TGTGCCAGCAGTTCCGGTAGCAATCAGCCCCAGCATTTT	CASSSGSNQPQHF
TRBV5-1	.	TRBJ2-1	.	TGCGCCAGCTCACAGGTTCCCGGGTCCTACAATGAGCAGTTCTTC	CASSQVPGSYNEQFF
TRBV3-1/TRBV3-2	once	TRBJ2-5	.	TGTGCCAGCAGCCTCGGGACATCTTACCAAGAGACCCAGTACTTC	CASSLGTSYQETQYF
TRBV6-1	once	TRBJ2-3	.	TGTGCCAGCAGTGAAGCGAGAAGGGGGAGCACAGATACGCAGTATTTT	CASSEARRGSTDTQYF
TRBV24-1	.	TRBJ2-1	.	TGTGCCACCATCCGACTGGTCAACAATGAGCAGTTCTTC	CATIRLVNNEQFF
TRBV19	.	TRBJ1-2	TRBD1	TGTGCCAGTAGACCCAGGGGGCTCTATGGCTACACCTTC	CASRPRGLYGYTF
TRBV11-2	.	TRBJ2-5	TRBD1	TGTGCCAGCAGCCCACAGGGGGAGACCCAGTACTTC	CASSPQGETQYF
TRBV25-1	.	TRBJ2-5	TRBD2	TGTGCCAGCGGAGCGGGACAAGAGACCCAGTACTTC	CASGAGQETQYF
TRBV7-6	.	TRBJ2-7	TRBD2	TGTGCCAGCAGCTTAGATGGGAAGCGGGGTTCCTACGAGCAGTACTTC	CASSLDGKRGSYEQYF
TRBV11-2	once	TRBJ2-1	.	TGTGCCAGCAGCTTAGATCTAGATAGGTCTGAGCAGTTCTTC	CASSLDLDRSEQFF
TRBV19	.	TRBJ2-7	TRBD1	TGTGCCAGTAGTATAGATTCCGGGACAGGCTCCTACGAGCAGTACTTC	CASSIDSGTGSYEQYF
TRBV7-2	.	TRBJ2-2	.	TGTGCCAGCAGCTTAAGTGGGCCGGTCACCGGGGAGCTGTTTTTT	CASSLSGPVTGELFF
TRBV2	.	TRBJ2-2	TRBD1	TGTGCCAGCAGGGCCGCCGGGACAGGGGGATCCGGGGAGCTGTTTTTT	CASRAAGTGGSGELFF
TRBV19	.	TRBJ2-5	.	TGTGCCACCCAGGGGAGCGCGGTCTCAGAGACCCAGTACTTC	CATQGSAVSETQYF
TRBV29-1	.	TRBJ1-2	.	TGCAGCGTTATCGGGGTCCTGGAATATGGCTACACCTTC	CSVIGVLEYGYTF
TRBV5-1	.	TRBJ1-2	TRBD1	TGCGCCAGCAGCCTGACAGGGGGCCTCTATGGCTACACCTTC	CASSLTGGLYGYTF
TRBV12-3/TRBV12-4	.	TRBJ2-7	.	TGTGCCAGCAGTTTCCGACAGGACTACGAGCAGTACTTC	CASSFRQDYEQYF
TRBV4-2	.	TRBJ2-2	.	TGTGCCAGCAGCCAAGACGGGGGACAGCCTTTGACCGGGGAGCTGTTTTTT	CASSQDGGQPLTGELFF
TRBV5-1	.	TRBJ1-2	TRBD1	TGCGCCAGCAGCCAGGGACAGGGCTATGGCTACACCTTC	CASSQGQGYGYTF
TRBV4-1	once	TRBJ1-4	.	TGCGCCAGCAGGGGCTCAGGTACATTGTCAACTAATGAAAAACTGTTTTTT	CASRGSGTLSTNEKLFF
TRBV6-5	.	TRBJ1-1	.	TGTGCCAGCAGTTACCGAGCGGAAGCTGAAGCTTTCTTT	CASSYRAEAEAFF
TRBV2	few	TRBJ2-7	.	TGTGCCAGCGAGGCTACGGACTCCTACGAGCAGTACTTC	CASEATDSYEQYF
TRBV20-1	few	TRBJ1-2	.	TGCAGTGCTAGTCGGGAGAACTATGGCTACACCTTC	CSASRENYGYTF
TRBV4-3	.	TRBJ1-1	.	TGCGCCAGCAGCCAAGAGGTTCCGGACAGATACCATTTTACCATGAACACTGAAGCTTTCTTT	CASSQEVPDRYHFTMNTEAFF
TRBV18	.	TRBJ2-1	.	TGTGCCAGCTCACCCGACGGGTACAATGAGCAGTTCTTC	CASSPDGYNEQFF
TRBV7-9	few	TRBJ1-2	.	TGTGCCAGCAGCCAGGGAATTGGCTATGGCTACACCTTC	CASSQGIGYGYTF
TRBV10-3	few	TRBJ2-2	TRBD2	TGTGCCATCAGTGAGACTAGCGTAAACACCGGGGAGCTGTTTTTT	CAISETSVNTGELFF
TRBV4-2	many	TRBJ1-4	.	TGTGCCAGCAGCCAAGATGCCGGGGAAGTAACCTTAGGGATATTT	CASSQDAGEVTLGIF
TRBV27	.	TRBJ2-3	TRBD2	TGTGCCTCCGGGACTAGCAGAGATACGCAGTATTTT	CASGTSRDTQYF
TRBV4-3	.	TRBJ2-2	TRBD1	TGCGCCAGCAGCCTAGGGACAGGAGCGAACACCGGGGAGCTGTTTTTT	CASSLGTGANTGELFF
TRBV4-1	once	TRBJ2-3	.	TGCGCCAGCAGCCAAGGTCTCGATACGCAGTATTTT	CASSQGLDTQYF
TRBV5-1	.	TRBJ1-1	.	TGCGCCAGCAGCGTCAGTTGGAACACTGAAGCTTTCTTT	CASSVSWNTEAFF
TRBV5-4	.	TRBJ2-7	.	TGTGCCAGCAGCTTGTGGGCTAGCCCCTACGAGCAGTACTTC	CASSLWASPYEQYF
TRBV18	.	TRBJ2-3	TRBD2	TGTGCCAGCTCACCTTTGCCGGGACTAGCGGGAGGCGGTACGCAGTATTTT	CASSPLPGLAGGGTQYF
TRBV18	.	TRBJ2-7	.	TGTGCCAGCTCACCCACTAACTCAGGGATCAACGAGCAGTACTTC	CASSPTNSGINEQYF
TRBV27	.	TRBJ2-7	.	TGTGCCAGCAGTATATCACTAGCTTACTCCTACGAGCAGTACTTC	CASSISLAYSYEQYF
TRBV19	.	TRBJ1-5	TRBD1	TGTGCCAGTAGTACGGACAGGGCTCTTCAGCCCCAGCATTTT	CASSTDRALQPQHF
TRBV9	.	TRBJ2-7	TRBD2	TGTGCCAGCAGCGTAGACCCAGCGGGAGTTAACGAGCAGTACTTC	CASSVDPAGVNEQYF
TRBV5-4	few	TRBJ1-2	TRBD1	TGTGCCAGCAGCTTCTTTGGACAGGGAAACTATGGCTACACCTTC	CASSFFGQGNYGYTF
TRBV21-1	.	TRBJ2-7	.	TGTGCCAGCAGCCTACATACCGCGTCTGGAGTCTACGAGCAGTACTTC	CASSLHTASGVYEQYF
TRBV6-5	.	TRBJ2-7	.	TGTGCCAGCAGTTACCACAGGGAGACCTACGAGCAGTACTTC	CASSYHRETYEQYF
TRBV7-3	.	TRBJ2-3	.	TGTGCCAGCAGCCGGGGGTCTAGCACAGATACGCAGTATTTT	CASSRGSSTDTQYF
TRBV30	.	TRBJ1-5	.	TGTGCCTGGAGTGCTCCGGGGTCTAGCAATCAGCCCCAGCATTTT	CAWSAPGSSNQPQHF
TRBV11-3	once	TRBJ2-5	TRBD2	TGTGCCAGCAGCACTGGACCCCCGGGAGGAGAGACCCAGTACTTC	CASSTGPPGGETQYF
TRBV19	.	TRBJ1-1	.	TGTGCCAGTAGCCGAGTCACTGAAGCTTTCTTT	CASSRVTEAFF
TRBV19	.	TRBJ1-1	.	TGTGCCAGTAGAGCGGCGGAGGCCCCGCACACTGAAGCTTTCTTT	CASRAAEAPHTEAFF
TRBV13	.	TRBJ1-1	.	TGTGCCACCAAGCGGGGGGAGAACACTGAAGCTTTCTTT	CATKRGENTEAFF
TRBV9	once	TRBJ2-3	TRBD2	TGTGCCAGCAGCGTAGACCTAGCGGGGGGGGAAGATACGCAGTATTTT	CASSVDLAGGEDTQYF
TRBV7-3	.	TRBJ1-2	.	TGTGCCAGCAGCTTAATCCCCAGGGGAGACTATGGCTACACCTTC	CASSLIPRGDYGYTF
TRBV9	.	TRBJ2-3	.	TGTGCCAGCAGCCGTATGCGAAGCACAGATACGCAGTATTTT	CASSRMRSTDTQYF
TRBV2	.	TRBJ2-5	TRBD2	TGTGCCAGCACGAGCGGGGGGAACTCTATGGAGACCCAGTACTTC	CASTSGGNSMETQYF
TRBV6-5	.	TRBJ2-7	.	TGTGCCAGCAGTTACTCCCTGTGGGGGGACAGCGGGCAGTACTTC	CASSYSLWGDSGQYF
TRBV7-9	.	TRBJ2-2	.	TGTGCCAGCAGCTTTCCGGGGGCCGGGGAGCTGTTTTTT	CASSFPGAGELFF
TRBV7-9	.	TRBJ1-5	TRBD1	TGTGCCAGCAGCTACCCAACCGGGACAGGGCAATTAAGCAATCAGCCCCAGCATTTT	CASSYPTGTGQLSNQPQHF